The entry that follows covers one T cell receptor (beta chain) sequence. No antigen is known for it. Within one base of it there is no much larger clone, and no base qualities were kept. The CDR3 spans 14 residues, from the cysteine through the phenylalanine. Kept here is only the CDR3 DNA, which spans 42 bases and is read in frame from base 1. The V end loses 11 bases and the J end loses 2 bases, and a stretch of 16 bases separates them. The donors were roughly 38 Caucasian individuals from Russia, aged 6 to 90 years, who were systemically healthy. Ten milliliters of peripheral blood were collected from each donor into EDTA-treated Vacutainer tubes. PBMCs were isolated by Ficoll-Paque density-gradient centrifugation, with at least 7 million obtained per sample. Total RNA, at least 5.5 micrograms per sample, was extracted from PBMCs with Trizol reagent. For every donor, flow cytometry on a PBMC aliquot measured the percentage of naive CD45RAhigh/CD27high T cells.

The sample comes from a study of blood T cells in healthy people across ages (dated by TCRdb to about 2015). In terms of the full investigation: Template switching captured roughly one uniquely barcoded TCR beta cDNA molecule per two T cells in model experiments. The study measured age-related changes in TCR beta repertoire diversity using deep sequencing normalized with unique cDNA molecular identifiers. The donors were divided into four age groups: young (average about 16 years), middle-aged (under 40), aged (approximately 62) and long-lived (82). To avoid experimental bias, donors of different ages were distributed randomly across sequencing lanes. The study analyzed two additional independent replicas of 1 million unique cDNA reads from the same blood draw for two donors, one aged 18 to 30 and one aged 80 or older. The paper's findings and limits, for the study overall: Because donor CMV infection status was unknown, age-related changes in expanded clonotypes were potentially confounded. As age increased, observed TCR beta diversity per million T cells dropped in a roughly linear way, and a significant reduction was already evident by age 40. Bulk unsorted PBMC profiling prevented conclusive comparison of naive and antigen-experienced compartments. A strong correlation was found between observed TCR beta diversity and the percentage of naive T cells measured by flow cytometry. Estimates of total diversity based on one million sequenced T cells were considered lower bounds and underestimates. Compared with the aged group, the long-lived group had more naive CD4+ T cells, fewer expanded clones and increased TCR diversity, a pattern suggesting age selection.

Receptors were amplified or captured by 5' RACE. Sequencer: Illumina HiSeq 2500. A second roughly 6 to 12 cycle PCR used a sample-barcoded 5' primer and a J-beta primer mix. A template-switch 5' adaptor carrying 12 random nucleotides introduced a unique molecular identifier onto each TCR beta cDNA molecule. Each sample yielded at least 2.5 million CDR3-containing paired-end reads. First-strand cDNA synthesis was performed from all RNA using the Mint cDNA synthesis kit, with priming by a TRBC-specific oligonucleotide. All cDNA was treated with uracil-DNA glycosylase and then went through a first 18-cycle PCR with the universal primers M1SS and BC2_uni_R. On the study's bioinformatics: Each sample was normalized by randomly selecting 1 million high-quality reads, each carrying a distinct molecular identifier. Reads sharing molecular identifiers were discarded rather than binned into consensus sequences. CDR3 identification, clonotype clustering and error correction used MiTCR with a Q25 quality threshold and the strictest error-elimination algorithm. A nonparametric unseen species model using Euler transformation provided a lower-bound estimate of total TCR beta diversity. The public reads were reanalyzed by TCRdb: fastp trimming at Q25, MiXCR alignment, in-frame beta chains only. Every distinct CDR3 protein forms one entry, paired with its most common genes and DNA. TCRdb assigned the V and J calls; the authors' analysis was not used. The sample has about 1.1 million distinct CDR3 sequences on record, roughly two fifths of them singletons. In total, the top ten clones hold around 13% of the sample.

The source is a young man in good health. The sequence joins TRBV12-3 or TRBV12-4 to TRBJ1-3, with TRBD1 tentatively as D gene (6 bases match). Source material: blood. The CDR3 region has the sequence CAFRRGLAGNTIYF. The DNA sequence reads TGTGCCTTCCGAAGGGGGTTGGCTGGAAACACCATATATTTT.